These T cell receptor beta chains were read from a single sample in a study of metastatic and nonmetastatic thyroid tumors. Via MiXCR, TCRdb re-called the PCR reads. Among about 19,000 clones, approximately 34% were seen once, and the ten largest hold approximately 28%. Sequenced: tumor tissue. The receptors originated from a female donor with papillary thyroid cancer or a benign thyroid nodule (not recorded which). Some clones in this sample may be carry-over from other donors' samples. Both conserved end residues are part of each CDR3. A D gene is named only where the DNA matches it firmly. Clone sizes are given selectively: once, few, many, or a class where the clone is expanded.

J | D | size | V | DNA | CDR3
TRBJ2-1 | TRBD2 | few | TRBV27 | TGCGCCAGCAAGATGTCCGGGACTAGCGGATACAATGAGCAGTTCTTC | CASKMSGTSGYNEQFF
TRBJ1-2 | NA | few | TRBV6-1 | TGTGCCAGCAGTGGTCCACAGGAAGGGTGGGAGGGCTACACCTTC | CASSGPQEGWEGYTF
TRBJ2-7 | TRBD2 | few | TRBV2 | TGTGCCAGCGCAGGACTAGCGGCTCCCTACGAGCAGTACTTC | CASAGLAAPYEQYF
TRBJ2-2 | NA | NA | TRBV5-1 | TGCGCCAGCAGCTTGAGGCATAACACCGGGGAGCTGTTTTTT | CASSLRHNTGELFF
TRBJ2-7 | TRBD1 | few | TRBV2 | TGTGCCAGCAGCTCACGGGACAGGTTTTGGGTTTTC | CASSSRDRFWVF
TRBJ1-2 | NA | few | TRBV12-5 | TGTGCTAGTGGTTTGGCGACAGAGGGCTATGGCTACACCTTC | CASGLATEGYGYTF
TRBJ2-6 | NA | NA | TRBV19 | TGTGCCAGTGGCTCTGGGGCCAACGTCCTGACTTTC | CASGSGANVLTF
TRBJ2-7 | TRBD2 | NA | TRBV28 | TGTGCCAGCTCCGCGACCTTAGCGGGGGATTACTACGAGCAGTACTTC | CASSATLAGDYYEQYF
TRBJ2-1 | TRBD1 | NA | TRBV11-1 | TGTGCCAGCAGCCCAGGAGGGACAGGGTACAATGAGCAGTTCTTC | CASSPGGTGYNEQFF
TRBJ1-2 | NA | NA | TRBV7-3 | TGTGCCAGCACCTATACACCCGGGGGAGGCTATGGCTACACCTTC | CASTYTPGGGYGYTF
TRBJ2-7 | NA | NA | TRBV7-9 | TGTGCCAGCAGCTTAACGGCAGGGGGGTCCTACGAGCAGTACTTC | CASSLTAGGSYEQYF
TRBJ1-2 | NA | NA | TRBV25-1 | TGTGCCAGCAGCGCACAGGTACTCTATGGCTACACCTTC | CASSAQVLYGYTF
TRBJ2-7 | NA | large | TRBV12-3/TRBV12-4 | TGTGCCAGCAGGGGTCTATCCGAGCAGTACTTC | CASRGLSEQYF
TRBJ1-1 | NA | NA | TRBV11-2 | TGTGCCAGCAGATCTAATTTGCGGACTGAAGCTTTCTTT | CASRSNLRTEAFF
TRBJ2-1 | NA | NA | TRBV14 | TGTGCCAGCAGCCTTACGCGGAATGAGCAGTTCTTC | CASSLTRNEQFF
TRBJ2-7 | TRBD1 | few | TRBV6-1 | TGTGCCAGCAGTGAAGTCGGGACAGGGTACTACGAGCAGTACTTC | CASSEVGTGYYEQYF
TRBJ2-2 | NA | few | TRBV6-6 | TGTGCCAGCAGTTACGGCCTTGCCGGGGAGCTGTTTTTT | CASSYGLAGELFF
TRBJ1-4 | NA | NA | TRBV28 | TGTGCCAGCAGCCTAAGAAAGAGCAGGCACCGGGGTGAAAAACTGTTTTTT | CASSLRKSRHRGEKLFF
TRBJ2-3 | NA | NA | TRBV7-3 | TGTGCCAGCAGCTCGGGGTGGGGTAGCACAGATACGCAGTATTTT | CASSSGWGSTDTQYF
TRBJ1-4 | NA | few | TRBV12-3/TRBV12-4 | TGCGCCAGCAGGGAAGGTCCGACCCACCGTAGTCAAAAACTGTTTTTT | CASREGPTHRSQKLFF
TRBJ2-6 | NA | few | TRBV6-5 | TGTGCCAGCAGTGACTCACTCTCTGGGGCCAACGTCCTGACTTTC | CASSDSLSGANVLTF
TRBJ2-7 | NA | NA | TRBV27 | TGTGCCAGCAGTTCACGGACATATAAGGGTGGGCTGGTAAACGAGCAGTACTTC | CASSSRTYKGGLVNEQYF
TRBJ2-2 | NA | NA | TRBV9 | TGTGCCAGCAGCGTAGACGGGGCCGACACCGGGGAGCTGTTTTTT | CASSVDGADTGELFF
TRBJ2-2 | NA | NA | TRBV6-6 | TGTGCCAGCAGTTACGCCAGGAACACCGGGGAGCTGTTTTTT | CASSYARNTGELFF
TRBJ1-2 | NA | few | TRBV6-5 | TGTGCCAGCATTTACAAAGGGACTGACTATGGCTACACCTTC | CASIYKGTDYGYTF
TRBJ1-1 | NA | few | TRBV27 | TGTGCCAGCAGTTTATTGACAGCCCCAAACACTGAAGCTTTCTTT | CASSLLTAPNTEAFF
TRBJ2-2 | NA | few | TRBV28 | TGTGCCAGCAGTTTTCTTAAGGGGGGCACCGGGGAGCTGTTTTTT | CASSFLKGGTGELFF
TRBJ2-7 | NA | NA | TRBV28 | TGTGCCAGCACCCCCGGGATATACTACGAGCAGTACTTC | CASTPGIYYEQYF
TRBJ2-2 | NA | few | TRBV12-3/TRBV12-4 | TGTGCCAGCAGTTTTCGGGGGCCGAACACCGGGGAGCTGTTTTTT | CASSFRGPNTGELFF
TRBJ1-5 | NA | few | TRBV2 | TGTGCCAGCCTCCTGCGGCGGGGAGGGGATCAGCCCCAGCATTTT | CASLLRRGGDQPQHF
TRBJ2-7 | TRBD1 | NA | TRBV3-1 | TGTGCCAGCAGCCAACCCTGGGACAGGAGCCGGTACGAGCAGTACTTC | CASSQPWDRSRYEQYF
TRBJ2-7 | TRBD2 | NA | TRBV20-1 | TGCAGTGCTAGGGGACTAGCGGGAGTCCACGAGCAGTACTTC | CSARGLAGVHEQYF
TRBJ2-6 | NA | NA | TRBV12-3/TRBV12-4 | TGTGCCAGCAGTTTTAGAGGGTCCCGCTCTGGGGCCAACGTCCTGACTTTC | CASSFRGSRSGANVLTF
TRBJ2-7 | NA | few | TRBV6-6 | TGTGCCAGCAGTTACTCCAGGACCCCCTACGAGCAGTACTTC | CASSYSRTPYEQYF
TRBJ2-5 | NA | few | TRBV6-2/TRBV6-3 | TGTGCCAGCAGTCCCCGGGCTATCATCCTCCAAGAGACCCAGTACTTC | CASSPRAIILQETQYF
TRBJ1-2 | NA | NA | TRBV28 | TGTGCCAGCAGTTTACCTGCTAACTATGGCTACACCTTC | CASSLPANYGYTF
TRBJ1-3 | NA | NA | TRBV9 | TGTGCCAGCAGCCCGGGGACCCTCAGCTCTGGAAACACCATATATTTT | CASSPGTLSSGNTIYF
TRBJ1-5 | NA | NA | TRBV12-3/TRBV12-4 | TGTGCCAGCACCTTTGGCAGGGACCAGCCCCAGCATTTT | CASTFGRDQPQHF
TRBJ1-6 | NA | few | TRBV6-5 | TGTGCCAGCAGTTACTCGCCGAGCTCCTATAATTCACCCCTCCACTTT | CASSYSPSSYNSPLHF
TRBJ2-3 | TRBD1 | few | TRBV6-4 | TGTGCCATCAGTCGGACAGGGGGCACCACAGATACGCAGTATTTT | CAISRTGGTTDTQYF
TRBJ2-1 | NA | NA | TRBV19 | TGTGCCAGTAGTATAGGCAATGAGCAGTTCTTC | CASSIGNEQFF
TRBJ2-7 | NA | NA | TRBV11-2 | TGTGCCAGCAGCCTGCGTAGGGTGGGGGTAGGGCGAAGCTCCTACGAGCAGTACTTC | CASSLRRVGVGRSSYEQYF
TRBJ1-6 | NA | NA | TRBV20-1 | TGCAGTGCTCCGCAACTCACAGGAGAAAATTCACCCCTCCACTTT | CSAPQLTGENSPLHF
TRBJ1-2 | TRBD1 | NA | TRBV13 | TGTGCCAGCAGCTGGGGGACAGGGGACGGCTACACCTTC | CASSWGTGDGYTF
TRBJ1-2 | NA | few | TRBV6-2/TRBV6-3 | TGTGCCAGCAGTTACACGGAGACCTATGGCTACACCTTC | CASSYTETYGYTF
TRBJ2-3 | NA | NA | TRBV11-1 | TGTGCCAGCAGCTTAGCTAGTCCCCTTATTGATACGCAGTATTTT | CASSLASPLIDTQYF
TRBJ1-1 | NA | NA | TRBV11-3 | TGTGCCAGCAAGTGGCAGATGAACACTGAAGCTTTCTTT | CASKWQMNTEAFF
TRBJ1-5 | NA | few | TRBV2 | TGTGCCAGAGGGAGCGGAGGGACGAATCAACCCCAGCATTTT | CARGSGGTNQPQHF
TRBJ2-1 | TRBD1 | once | TRBV11-2 | TGTGCCAGCAGCCGGGGACAGGGATCCTACAATGAGCAGTTCTTC | CASSRGQGSYNEQFF
TRBJ2-2 | NA | few | TRBV30 | TGTGCCTGGGACAGCCGGAACACCGGGGAGCTGTTTTTT | CAWDSRNTGELFF
TRBJ2-2 | NA | NA | TRBV11-2 | TGTGCCAGCAGCTTATCCCGTAGGAATCTCGGGGAGCTGTTTTTT | CASSLSRRNLGELFF